Presented here are 25 T cell receptor beta chains from one specimen sequenced in a study of PD-L1 blockade in urothelial cancer. The assay was immunoSEQ multiplex PCR, and TCRdb's table has in-frame clones only and misses some. The table includes tens of thousands of clones, 87% detected once. The sequences come from PBMCs, collected around atezolizumab (anti-PD-L1) treatment. These receptors were collected from a woman aged 70-85 years with urothelial cancer.

The chain uses TRBV21-1 and TRBJ2-5; the D call TRBD2 from the table was never checked on the DNA. TRBV21-1 is termed a pseudogene. The CDR3 runs 13 residues. The CDR3 loop reads CASSQNRGRTQYF. CDR3 DNA: TGTGCCAGCAGCCAAAACCGCGGTAGGACCCAGTACTTC.

This chain joins TRBV7-6 and TRBJ2-1; no reliable D call. Looked up from germline, CDR1 is SGHVS and CDR2 is FNYEAQ. The V end lost 1 base, the J end lost 6 bases, and 7 bases lay between the germline ends. The CDR3 runs 13 residues. In DNA, the CDR3 is TGTGCCAGCAGCTTAGGAGGAGTCAATGAGCAGTTCTTC. Protein product: CASSLGGVNEQFF. Full variable domain (rest looked up from reference TRBV7-6 and TRBJ2-1): GAGVSQSPRYKVTKRGQDVALRCDPISGHVSLYWYRQALGQGPEFLTYFNYEAQQDKSGLPNDRFSAERPEGSISTLTIQRTEQRDSAMYRCASSLGGVNEQFFGPGTRLTVL.

The chain uses TRBV10-2 and TRBJ2-7; 14 nucleotides match TRBD2. Germline V CDR1 and CDR2: WSHSY, SAAADI. V dropped 6 bases and J dropped 5; count of bases not matched to a gene: 12. The CDR3 is made up of 17 amino acids. CDR3 bases: TGCGCCAGCAGCGGGACAGGCGGGACTAGCGGGAGCAACGAGCAGTACTTC. It specifies CASSGTGGTSGSNEQYF.

The chain combines TRBV10-3 with TRBJ2-2; 12 positions match TRBD2. The trim removed 6 bases at V and 5 bases at J, leaving 10 bases unmatched. The CDR3 sequence is 17 residues long. Per germline, CDR1 ENHRY and CDR2 SYGVKD. The CDR3 sequence: CAISRTSGVSGTGELFF. CDR3 sequence (DNA): TGTGCCATCAGCCGGACTAGCGGGGTTAGTGGTACCGGGGAGCTGTTTTTT.

This chain links TRBV5-1 with TRBJ1-1; D is possibly TRBD1 (5 bases). CDR3 length equals 15 residues. Trimming removed 1 base from V and 2 bases from J, with 12 bases in between. Germline assignment: CDR1 SGHRS and CDR2 YFSETQ. The CDR3: CASSLFGGDNTEAFF. CDR3 nucleotides: TGCGCCAGCAGCTTGTTTGGGGGGGACAACACTGAAGCTTTCTTT.

The rearrangement uses TRBV29-1 and TRBJ1-1; D might be TRBD1 (6 bases). Trimming shortened V by 7 bases and J by 0 bases, and 12 bases separated the two germline ends. This CDR3 region has 13 residues. Looked up from germline, CDR1 is SQVTM and CDR2 is ANQGSEA. CDR3 in DNA: TGCAGCGCTAAGGGGGTCATGAACACTGAAGCTTTCTTT. The encoded protein is CSAKGVMNTEAFF.

This rearrangement joins TRBV7-9 to TRBJ2-1; 9 bases are a match to TRBD2. The CDR3 runs 16 residues. CDR1 and CDR2 from the germline V gene are SEHNR and FQNEAQ (reference sequence). Trimming at V came to 1 base and at J to 8 bases, leaving 9 bases not matched to a gene. The CDR3 sequence is CASSLGSSGNGYEQFF. CDR3 nucleotides: TGTGCCAGCAGCTTAGGTTCTAGCGGGAACGGGTATGAGCAGTTCTTC.

The chain links TRBV28 to TRBJ2-2; the D gene is possibly TRBD2 (5 bases). There are 14 residues in the CDR3. Germline values: CDR1 MDHEN, CDR2 SYDVKM. Between the trimmed V and J ends, which lost 6 bases and 10 bases, there was a span of 18 bases. Here the CDR3 reads CASSTSDRGQELFF. The CDR3 DNA is TGTGCCAGCAGCACCTCGGACCGGGGTCAGGAGCTGTTTTTT.

The rearrangement uses TRBV4-1 and TRBJ2-7; 8 nucleotides agree with TRBD1. Per the germline V gene, CDR1 is MGHRA and CDR2 is YSYEKL. The CDR3 loop spans 16 amino acids. V trimming: 0 bases; J trimming: 3 bases; junction bases outside the gene matches: 7. CDR3 sequence reads: CASSQDSTGGGYEQYF. DNA for the CDR3: TGCGCCAGCAGCCAAGATTCAACAGGGGGAGGCTACGAGCAGTACTTC.

This sequence joins TRBV30 and TRBJ2-7, with 8 bases fitting TRBD1. Trimming removed 2 bases from V and 4 bases from J; junction bases left unmatched: 4. The CDR3 totals 13 residues. Looked up from germline, CDR1 is GTSNPN and CDR2 is SVGIG (reference sequence). Here the CDR3 reads CAWSIGQGYEQYF. The CDR3 nucleotides read TGTGCCTGGAGTATCGGACAGGGATACGAGCAGTACTTC.

V is TRBV18 and J is TRBJ2-3; D might be TRBD1 (6 bases). The CDR3 runs 16 residues. Germline loops: CDR1 KGHSH, CDR2 LQKENI. V was pared by 3 bases and J by 2 bases, with 15 bases between. CDR3 amino acids: CASSPTGTSSTDTQYF. CDR3 nucleotides: TGTGCCAGCTCACCCACCGGGACATCGTCCACAGATACGCAGTATTTT. The whole variable domain, filled in from reference TRBV18 and TRBJ2-3, reads NAGVMQNPRHLVRRRGQEARLRCSPMKGHSHVYWYRQLPEEGLKFMVYLQKENIIDESGMPKERFSAEFPKEGPSILRIQQVVRGDSAAYFCASSPTGTSSTDTQYFGPGTRLTVL.

This rearrangement joins TRBV5-8 to TRBJ2-6; possible D gene TRBD2, 6 bases. Germline V gives CDR1 SGHTS, CDR2 YDEGEE. V was shortened by 4 bases and J by 0 bases, with 8 bases between the two germline ends. The CDR3 is 15 residues long. The CDR3 DNA sequence: TGTGCCAGCAGCCCGGGGGTCTCTGGGGCCAACGTCCTGACTTTC. It specifies CASSPGVSGANVLTF.

The genes are TRBV4-2 and TRBJ2-7; TRBD2 is a possible D gene (6 bases). The ends were cut back, 4 bases at V and 0 bases at J, with 13 bases in the middle. Germline V gene data show CDR1 as LGHNA and CDR2 as YNFKEQ. CDR3 size: 15 residues. The CDR3 nucleotides are TGTGCCAGCAGCCCTACCACGGACTACTCCTACGAGCAGTACTTC. Its protein product is CASSPTTDYSYEQYF.

The chain combines TRBV7-9 with TRBJ2-1; weak D call: TRBD1 (5 bases). With 2 bases removed from V and 5 bases from J, the gap between germline ends came to 10 bases. The length of the CDR3 is 14 residues. The V gene's germline CDR1 is SEHNR and CDR2 FQNEAQ (reference sequence). Written as DNA, the CDR3 is TGTGCCAGCAGCTTACAGACAGTACACAATGAGCAGTTCTTC. It specifies CASSLQTVHNEQFF.

This sequence joins TRBV2 and TRBJ2-3; 7 nucleotides align to TRBD1. The CDR3 totals 12 residues. Germline V CDR1 and CDR2: SNHLY, FYNNEI. V lost 7 bases, J lost 8 bases, and 6 bases stayed unmatched. CDR3 protein: CASTGAGGTQYF. Here the CDR3 DNA reads TGTGCCAGCACTGGGGCAGGGGGTACGCAGTATTTT.

The chain uses TRBV27 and TRBJ1-1; D unresolved. Germline lookup yields CDR1 MNHEY and CDR2 SMNVEV (reference sequence). The CDR3 loop spans 16 amino acids. The germline V and J ends were trimmed by 0 bases and 5 bases, with 16 bases remaining between them. The CDR3 DNA sequence: TGTGCCAGCAGTTTATCTCCCCGGGGTTGGAGAACTGAAGCTTTCTTT. The encoded protein is CASSLSPRGWRTEAFF.

The CDR3 DNA is TGTGCCAGCAGCTCACAGGGGGCGTCCTACGAGCAGTACTTC. Encoded protein: CASSSQGASYEQYF. The chain couples TRBV7-2 to TRBJ2-7; 9 bases line up with TRBD1. Trimming removed 4 bases from V and 1 base from J; junction bases left unmatched: 2. The germline gives CDR1 SGHTA, CDR2 FQGNSA. The CDR3 length is 14 residues.

This chain links TRBV6-1 with TRBJ2-5; D is unresolved. V lost 3 bases, J lost 5 bases, and 13 bases lay in between. From germline, CDR1 is MNHNS and CDR2 SASEGT. This CDR3 is built from 14 residues. The DNA for the CDR3 is TGTGCCAGCAGTGATTACGGCCTCAGGGAGACCCAGTACTTC. It codes for CASSDYGLRETQYF.

V is TRBV7-9 and J is TRBJ2-1; 10 bases fit TRBD2. Germline assignment: CDR1 SEHNR and CDR2 FQNEAQ (reference sequence). The CDR3 extends over 15 amino acids. Losses at the gene ends were 1 base for V and 9 bases for J; bases not matched to a gene: 6. CDR3 sequence (DNA): TGTGCCAGCAGCTTAGTGAGCGGGGGGGCCCTTGAGCAGTTCTTC. This codes for CASSLVSGGALEQFF. The whole variable domain, remainder taken from reference TRBV7-9 and TRBJ2-1, is DTGVSQNPRHKITKRGQNVTFRCDPISEHNRLYWYRQTLGQGPEFLTYFQNEAQLEKSRLLSDRFSAERPKGSFSTLEIQRTEQGDSAMYLCASSLVSGGALEQFFGPGTRLTVL.

This chain links TRBV7-6 with TRBJ2-7; a possible D gene is TRBD1 (5 bases). The germline CDR1 and CDR2 sequences are SGHVS and FNYEAQ. Between the trimmed V and J ends, which lost 0 bases and 4 bases, there was a span of 10 bases. The CDR3 length is 14 residues. The CDR3 region is CASSLARVGYEQYF. The CDR3 region has the DNA TGTGCCAGCAGCTTAGCCAGGGTGGGGTACGAGCAGTACTTC.

The J gene is TRBJ2-3, the V gene TRBV29-1; D is ambiguous. Germline V gene sequence: CDR1 SQVTM, CDR2 ANQGSEA. The CDR3 has 14 residues. Trimming removed 3 bases from V and 0 bases from J, with 10 bases in between. Here the CDR3 reads CSVELGSSTDTQYF. The CDR3 region has the DNA TGCAGCGTTGAGCTAGGTTCTAGCACAGATACGCAGTATTTT.

The CDR3 DNA reads TGTGCCAGCAGCGTGATGGACAGAGGGTATGGCTACACCTTC. This translates into CASSVMDRGYGYTF. The chain links TRBV9 to TRBJ1-2; tentatively, D is TRBD1 (6 bases). The CDR3 sequence is 14 residues long. Trimming took off 2 bases at V and 5 bases at J, with 13 bases between the two ends. CDR1 and CDR2 from the germline V gene are SGDLS and YYNGEE. The full variable domain, rest sourced from reference TRBV9 and TRBJ1-2, is DSGVTQTPKHLITATGQRVTLRCSPRSGDLSVYWYQQSLDQGLQFLIQYYNGEERAKGNILERFSAQQFPDLHSELNLSSLELGDSALYFCASSVMDRGYGYTFGSGTRLTVV.

The V gene is TRBV29-1, the J gene TRBJ2-5, with D possibly TRBD1 on 5 matching bases. Trimming pared 1 base from V and 5 bases from J, leaving 11 bases between. The germline CDR1 and CDR2 sequences are SQVTM and ANQGSEA. This CDR3 contains 13 residues. This chain's CDR3 is CSVEVVRAETQYF. The CDR3 DNA follows: TGCAGCGTTGAAGTCGTCAGGGCCGAGACCCAGTACTTC.

The rearrangement uses TRBV4-3 and TRBJ2-5; 8 positions agree with TRBD2. CDR3 length: 20 amino acids. Germline trimming cut 0 bases from V and 4 bases from J; bases unmatched to any gene: 19. Germline CDR1 is LGHNA and CDR2 is YSLEER. CDR3: CASSQDSVPGGVGFRETQYF. CDR3 DNA: TGCGCCAGCAGCCAAGATAGTGTCCCCGGGGGGGTGGGATTTAGAGAGACCCAGTACTTC.

The chain employs TRBV6-1 and TRBJ2-7, with D possibly being TRBD1 (7 bases). Trimming took off 6 bases at V and 3 bases at J, with 12 bases between the two ends. From germline, CDR1 is MNHNS and CDR2 SASEGT. The CDR3 is made up of 13 amino acids. The CDR3 nucleotides are TGTGCCAGCAGCCTCAGGGGGGACTACGAGCAGTACTTC. Protein sequence: CASSLRGDYEQYF.